Listed below are T cell receptor beta chains from one sample, sequenced in a study of glioma-infiltrating T cells. Using its own MiXCR run on the multiplex PCR reads, TCRdb lists one record per CDR3 protein. This sample has around 390,000 distinct CDR3 sequences, with roughly two fifths found just once. The sample was glioma tissue, nonneoplastic brain tissue, or PBMCs (not recorded which). Receptors originate from a human donor with low-grade glioma or glioblastoma, undergoing nonglioma brain surgery, or in good health (not recorded which). CDR3s include the opening cysteine and the closing phenylalanine or tryptophan. The order of the fields is J gene, V gene, CDR3 protein.

TRBJ2-6 | TRBV6-1 | CASSAASAGANVLTF
TRBJ2-2 | TRBV15 | CATLPMDTNTGELFF
TRBJ2-4 | TRBV2 | CASRDRGKNIQYF
TRBJ1-1 | TRBV7-9 | CASSPGITEAFF
TRBJ2-1 | TRBV2 | CASSEGWANYNEQFF
TRBJ1-2 | TRBV7-3 | CASSPTGTNNYGYTF
TRBJ2-3 | TRBV6-2/TRBV6-3 | CASNSRVITTDTQYF
TRBJ2-2 | TRBV5-1 | CASKGGTDTGELFF
TRBJ1-1 | TRBV20-1 | CSARPRARGDTEAFF
TRBJ1-1 | TRBV4-1 | CASRLQGAAAEAFF
TRBJ2-1 | TRBV28 | CASKQDRVYNEQFF
TRBJ2-4 | TRBV20-1 | CSARGHRAGGKNIQYF
TRBJ2-4 | TRBV28 | CASGLSTGAQYF
TRBJ2-7 | TRBV4-3 | CASSHGQGAYERYF
TRBJ2-5 | TRBV6-1 | CASRGLAGAVETQYF
TRBJ2-1 | TRBV28 | CATSSPDEQFF
TRBJ2-1 | TRBV3-1 | CASSQDYSSYNEQFF
TRBJ2-3 | TRBV5-1 | CASSSTGTSTDTQYF
TRBJ1-6 | TRBV7-9 | CASSLEGNSPLHF
TRBJ1-2 | TRBV6-1 | CASSQTGNYYGYTF
TRBJ2-3 | TRBV5-4 | CAITAGTGRTDTQYF
TRBJ2-1 | TRBV27 | CASSSLIRGLEQFF
TRBJ2-7 | TRBV28 | CASALGGQGYSYEQYF
TRBJ2-1 | TRBV12-3/TRBV12-4 | CASSSVGRIYNEQFF
TRBJ2-7 | TRBV7-9 | CASSLLTGDSYEQYF
TRBJ2-3 | TRBV28 | CASKSRLGTDTQYF
TRBJ2-7 | TRBV27 | CASSPLDSSAYEQYF
TRBJ2-5 | TRBV6-1 | CASSTTGETQYF
TRBJ1-5 | TRBV28 | CASVTGRGNQPQHF
TRBJ2-7 | TRBV20-1 | CSGSRENYEQHF
TRBJ2-7 | TRBV6-6 | CASSYSSSGRDLYF
TRBJ2-7 | TRBV18 | CASSPRVSGANYEQYF
TRBJ2-7 | TRBV4-2 | CASSPRDREGPYEKYF